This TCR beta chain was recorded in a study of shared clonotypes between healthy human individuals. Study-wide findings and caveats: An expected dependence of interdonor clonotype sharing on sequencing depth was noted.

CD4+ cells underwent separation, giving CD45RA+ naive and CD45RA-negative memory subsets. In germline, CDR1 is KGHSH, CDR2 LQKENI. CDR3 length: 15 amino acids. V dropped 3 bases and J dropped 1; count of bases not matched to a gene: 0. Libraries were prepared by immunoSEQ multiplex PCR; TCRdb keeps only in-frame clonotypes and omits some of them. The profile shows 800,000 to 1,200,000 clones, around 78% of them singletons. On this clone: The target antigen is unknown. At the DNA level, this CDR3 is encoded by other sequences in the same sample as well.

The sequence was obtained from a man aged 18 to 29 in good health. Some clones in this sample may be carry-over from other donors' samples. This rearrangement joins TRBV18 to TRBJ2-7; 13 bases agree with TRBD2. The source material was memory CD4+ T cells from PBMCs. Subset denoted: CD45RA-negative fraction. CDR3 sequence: CASSPGLAGSYEQYF. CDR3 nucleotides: TGTGCCAGCTCACCGGGACTAGCGGGGTCCTACGAGCAGTACTTC.